This T cell receptor beta chain was captured by sequencing in a study of Graves' ophthalmopathy and Graves' hyperthyroidism. The authors amplified TCR beta CDR3 regions from RNA transcripts. HTBI primers were used in a first-round RT-PCR, which preceded a second-round multiplex PCR. One entry per CDR3 protein results from TCRdb running MiXCR on the multiplex PCR reads. The sample lists 580,000 or so distinct CDR3 sequences, about 40% occurring once. J gave up 8 bases and V 5 bases, and 12 bases lay outside the gene matches. The CDR3 is made up of 15 amino acids. In germline, CDR1 is SGHDT, CDR2 YYEEEE. Clinical symptoms, serum thyroxine, TRAb, thyroid ultrasound and orbital computed tomography were relied on for diagnosis. This clonotype was seen only a few times.

Sequenced sample: peripheral blood or thyroid tissue (not recorded which). The origin of this receptor is an adult man with Graves' hyperthyroidism. This rearrangement joins TRBV5-6 to TRBJ2-2; TRBD1 matches at 7 bases. The CDR3 sequence is CASRSGQAALGELFF. As DNA, the CDR3 is TGTGCCAGCAGATCCGGACAGGCGGCGCTTGGGGAGCTGTTTTTT.